Listed here are 6 T cell receptor beta chains from one sample, sequenced in a study of blood T cell repertoires in COVID-19. Some clones are missing from TCRdb's copy, which holds only in-frame ones; the method was immunoSEQ multiplex PCR. The sample carries about 150,000 clones, over 70% recorded once. Sample: peripheral blood. Every receptor here comes from a man at least 80 years old with acute or convalescent COVID-19.

The rearrangement links TRBV29-1 to TRBJ1-2; no reliable D call. Trimming cost V 7 bases and J 7 bases, with 13 bases left between them. The germline CDR1 and CDR2 sequences are SQVTM and ANQGSEA. The CDR3 runs 11 residues. The CDR3 DNA reads TGCAGCGAGGAAGGAGGATCTGGCTACACCTTC. As protein: CSEEGGSGYTF.

The chain links TRBV5-1 to TRBJ1-6, with a weak D call TRBD1 (5 bases). The CDR3 is 15 amino acids. CDR1 is SGHRS, CDR2 YFSETQ, per germline. V lost 1 base to trimming and J lost 7 bases, with 12 bases between them. CDR3 region: CASSLLTQGNSPLHF. The CDR3, as DNA: TGCGCCAGCAGCTTGTTAACGCAGGGAAATTCACCCCTCCACTTT. Using reference TRBV5-1 and TRBJ1-6 for the parts outside the CDR3, the full variable domain is KAGVTQTPRYLIKTRGQQVTLSCSPISGHRSVSWYQQTPGQGLQFLFEYFSETQRNKGNFPGRFSGRQFSNSRSEMNVSTLELGDSALYLCASSLLTQGNSPLHFGNGTRLTVT.

This clone came up once. V and J are TRBV18 and TRBJ2-1; D not resolved. V gave up 3 bases and J gave up 7 bases, with 22 bases separating them. CDR3 size: 17 residues. The germline V gene has CDR1 KGHSH and CDR2 LQKENI. This chain's CDR3 is CASSPLLSSNRGNEQFF. DNA for the CDR3: TGTGCCAGCTCACCGCTTCTGTCTTCTAACCGAGGTAATGAGCAGTTCTTC.

Comment on this clone: One end of the junction does not line up with germline, which may come from a read error. This chain connects TRBV12-3 or TRBV12-4 to TRBJ2-3; possibly TRBD1 for D (6 bases). The CDR3 contains 13 residues. CDR3 sequence (DNA): TGTGCCAGCAGTTTAGGGGGGCGAGATATGCAGTATTTT. Amino acid sequence: CASSLGGRDMQYF.

V and J are TRBV7-9 and TRBJ2-3; TRBD2 is a possible D gene (5 bases). V lost 2 bases and J 0 bases, leaving 9 bases between the germline ends. CDR1 and CDR2 from the germline V gene are SEHNR and FQNEAQ (reference sequence). CDR3 size: 15 residues. The CDR3 region is CASSLLRGSTDTQYF. The CDR3 nucleotides read TGTGCCAGCAGCTTACTTCGGGGTAGCACAGATACGCAGTATTTT.

This clone was recorded only once. The chain recombines TRBV15 with TRBJ1-2; perhaps TRBD1 as D (6 bases). V dropped 3 bases and J dropped 4 bases, with 12 bases sitting between them. CDR1 is LNHNV and CDR2 is YYDKDF in the germline V gene (reference sequence). The CDR3 runs 14 residues. The CDR3 bases are TGTGCCACCAGCAGGACAGGCAGCCGCTATGGCTACACCTTC. This sequence encodes CATSRTGSRYGYTF.